A single sample is the source of the 6 T cell receptor beta chains below, sequenced in a study of OX40 agonist ivuxolimab in advanced cancers. TCRdb keeps only in-frame clones here, not all; method: immunoSEQ multiplex PCR. This table holds 92,000 or so clones, approximately 90% found once. The sequencing here drew on CD4+ or CD8+ T cells sorted from blood, taken in a trial of the OX40 agonist ivuxolimab. The receptors were gathered from an adult with an advanced solid tumor such as melanoma, head and neck, liver or kidney cancer.

The CDR3 here is CASSPLLTGSGTEAFF. The CDR3, as DNA: TGTGCCAGCTCACCACTCTTGACAGGGTCGGGTACTGAAGCTTTCTTT. The chain is built from TRBV18 and TRBJ1-1; 7 bases fit TRBD1. CDR3 size: 16 residues. After removal of 1 base from V and 5 bases from J, the junction contained 10 bases not matched to a gene. CDR1 is KGHSH, CDR2 LQKENI, per germline.

V usage is TRBV7-9 and J usage is TRBJ2-7; 7 bases line up with TRBD2. CDR1 is SEHNR, CDR2 FQNEAQ, per germline (reference sequence). The CDR3 runs to 15 residues. Trimming took 3 bases from V and 4 from J; bases not matched to a gene: 9. CDR3 sequence: CASSLGTSVFYEQYF. CDR3 nucleotides: TGTGCCAGCAGCTTGGGCACTAGCGTCTTTTACGAGCAGTACTTC.

V and J are TRBV4-1 and TRBJ2-2; D is unresolved. V was pared by 0 bases and J by 0 bases, with 17 bases between. This CDR3 contains 19 residues. Germline V gene lookup returns CDR1 MGHRA and CDR2 YSYEKL. The CDR3 spells CASSQDRSAVSANTGELFF. CDR3 nucleotides: TGCGCCAGCAGCCAAGATCGTTCGGCAGTCAGCGCGAACACCGGGGAGCTGTTTTTT.

The chain recombines TRBV11-3 with TRBJ2-7, with 7 bases identical to TRBD2. This CDR3 has 15 residues. After removal of 2 bases from V and 3 bases from J, the junction contained 7 bases not matched to a gene. Germline V lookup: CDR1 SGHNT, CDR2 YENEEA. The CDR3 bases are TGTGCCAGCAGCTTATTCCTAGCGGAAAACTACGAGCAGTACTTC. Protein sequence: CASSLFLAENYEQYF.

Here the CDR3 reads CASSHTGRTASPLHF. CDR3 coding DNA: TGCGCCAGCAGCCATACGGGACGCACGGCTTCACCCCTCCACTTT. The gene calls are TRBV4-1 and TRBJ1-6, with D possibly matching TRBD1 (5 bases). V was trimmed by 3 bases and J by 9 bases, leaving 15 bases between them. The CDR3 loop spans 15 amino acids. Germline CDR1 MGHRA, CDR2 YSYEKL.

V and J are TRBV27 and TRBJ2-7, with a possible D match to TRBD1 (5 bases). V lost 2 bases, J lost 0 bases, and 8 bases lay in between. Germline V lookup: CDR1 MNHEY, CDR2 SMNVEV (reference sequence). CDR3 length: 14 amino acids. CDR3 in DNA: TGTGCCAGCAGTTTAAGGGGAACCTCCTACGAGCAGTACTTC. It specifies CASSLRGTSYEQYF.